The 26 T cell receptor beta chains below all came from one sample that was sequenced in a study of blood T cell repertoires in COVID-19. TCRdb's table, derived via immunoSEQ multiplex PCR, lists solely in-frame clones and lacks some. The profile shows approximately 280,000 clones, about 91% of them singletons. The sequenced material came from peripheral blood. The receptor source for this set is a woman aged 55 to 70 with acute or convalescent COVID-19.

This sequence joins TRBV2 and TRBJ1-1; a possible D gene is TRBD1 (6 bases). CDR3 length equals 15 residues. Between the trimmed V and J ends, which lost 7 bases and 0 bases, there was a span of 15 bases. Germline assignment: CDR1 SNHLY and CDR2 FYNNEI. CDR3 loop: CASIEQGIMNTEAFF. For the CDR3, the DNA is TGTGCCAGCATCGAACAGGGTATAATGAACACTGAAGCTTTCTTT.

The chain has TRBV7-3 and TRBJ2-7, with 7 bases fitting TRBD1. From germline, CDR1 is SGHTA and CDR2 FQGTGA. V shed 5 bases, J shed 3 bases, and the junction held 1 base outside the gene matches. The CDR3 runs to 12 residues. CDR3 DNA sequence: TGTGCCAGCAGCCCAGGGGGCTACGAGCAGTACTTC. Translation gives CASSPGGYEQYF.

The chain has TRBV24-1 and TRBJ2-3, with D possibly matching TRBD2 (6 bases). CDR3 length equals 13 residues. V was pared by 5 bases and J by 3 bases, with 8 bases between. From germline, CDR1 is KGHDR and CDR2 SFDVKD. This chain's CDR3 is CATSGGGTDTQYF. The CDR3 DNA sequence: TGTGCCACCAGTGGCGGAGGGACAGATACGCAGTATTTT.

The chain employs TRBV6-2 or TRBV6-3 and TRBJ2-3; 7 bases fit TRBD2. The CDR3 runs to 15 residues. Looked up from germline, CDR1 is MNHEY and CDR2 is SVGEGT. V was pared by 4 bases and J by 4 bases, with 8 bases of the junction left unmatched. The CDR3 region is CASSSSLASSDTQYF. Here the CDR3 DNA reads TGTGCCAGCAGTTCCTCACTAGCGTCCTCAGATACGCAGTATTTT.

As concerns this clone: One junction end does not reproduce the germline sequence, and a read error may be involved. V gene TRBV14 combines with J gene TRBJ1-1; 8 nucleotides match TRBD1. This CDR3 spans 13 amino acids. Germline V lookup: CDR1 SGHDN, CDR2 FVKESK. CDR3 nucleotides: TGTGCCAGCACCCAATGGACAGGGATGGAAGCTTTCTTT. It yields the protein CASTQWTGMEAFF.

The V gene is TRBV19, the J gene TRBJ1-5; possible D gene TRBD1, 5 bases. Looked up from germline, CDR1 is LNHDA and CDR2 is SQIVND (reference sequence). This CDR3 is 14 amino acids long. The V end lost 7 bases, the J end lost 7 bases, and 17 bases lay between the germline ends. The CDR3 is CASNFPGLTQPQHF. DNA for the CDR3: TGTGCCAGTAATTTCCCAGGGCTAACGCAGCCCCAGCATTTT.

The V gene is TRBV12-5, the J gene TRBJ2-1, with D possibly matching TRBD1 (6 bases). Germline V lookup: CDR1 LGHNT, CDR2 FRNRAP. The CDR3 runs 16 residues. V was cut by 1 base and J by 0 bases, with 10 bases left in between. The CDR3 region is CASGLASRGSYNEQFF. CDR3 DNA sequence: TGTGCTAGTGGTTTGGCAAGCAGGGGCTCCTACAATGAGCAGTTCTTC.

The chain joins TRBV28 to TRBJ2-1, with 10 bases lining up with TRBD2. V lost 2 bases, J lost 4 bases, and 11 bases stayed unmatched. This CDR3 contains 18 residues. The germline gives CDR1 MDHEN, CDR2 SYDVKM. CDR3: CASSLEVASGGRYNEQFF. CDR3 DNA sequence: TGTGCCAGCAGTTTAGAGGTGGCTAGCGGGGGCAGATACAATGAGCAGTTCTTC.

The V call is TRBV6-5, the J call TRBJ1-2; D is unresolved. Germline loops: CDR1 MNHEY, CDR2 SVGAGI. This CDR3 region has 13 residues. V lost 6 bases and J 2 bases, leaving 10 bases between the germline ends. The chain's CDR3 is CASRLDVNYGYTF. The DNA of the CDR3 is TGTGCCAGCAGGCTAGACGTCAACTATGGCTACACCTTC.

The CDR3 region is CASLQVPNTEAFF. Here the CDR3 DNA reads TGTGCCAGCCTACAGGTACCGAACACTGAAGCTTTCTTT. This chain connects TRBV19 to TRBJ1-1; possibly TRBD1 for D (5 bases). CDR3 length: 13 residues. V was cut by 9 bases and J by 1 base, with 12 bases left in between. Per germline, CDR1 LNHDA and CDR2 SQIVND (reference sequence).

There are a few counts of this clone. This sequence joins TRBV28 and TRBJ1-1, with D tentatively TRBD1 (5 bases). CDR1 and CDR2 (germline): MDHEN, SYDVKM. Trimming removed 3 bases from V and 6 bases from J, with 8 bases in between. The length of the CDR3 is 12 residues. CDR3 nucleotide sequence: TGTGCCAGCAGTTTTTCAGGGCCTGAAGCTTTCTTT. Its protein is CASSFSGPEAFF. The variable domain in full, completed from reference TRBV28 and TRBJ1-1, reads DVKVTQSSRYLVKRTGEKVFLECVQDMDHENMFWYRQDPGLGLRLIYFSYDVKMKEKGDIPEGYSVSREKKERFSLILESASTNQTSMYLCASSFSGPEAFFGQGTRLTVV.

The rearrangement links TRBV9 to TRBJ2-3; 9 bases line up with TRBD1. Germline V gene data show CDR1 as SGDLS and CDR2 as YYNGEE. The CDR3 runs to 16 residues. The ends lost 4 bases at V and 6 bases at J; junction bases unmatched: 12. The CDR3 sequence: CASSPGTGRNLDTQYF. The CDR3 nucleotides read TGTGCCAGCAGCCCCGGGACAGGGAGAAATTTGGATACGCAGTATTTT.

V usage is TRBV9 and J usage is TRBJ2-2, with D tentatively TRBD1 (5 bases). CDR1 is SGDLS and CDR2 is YYNGEE in the germline V gene. CDR3 length: 15 residues. V was cut by 5 bases and J by 6 bases, with 17 bases left in between. The CDR3 reads CASREDQGGAGELFF. The CDR3, as DNA: TGTGCCAGCAGAGAGGATCAGGGTGGGGCCGGGGAGCTGTTTTTT.

The V call is TRBV13, the J call TRBJ2-1; tentative D call: TRBD2 (7 bases). V was shortened by 5 bases and J by 7 bases, with 18 bases between the two germline ends. The CDR3 covers 15 residues. Germline CDR1 reads PRHDT; CDR2 reads FYEKMQ (reference sequence). The DNA for the CDR3 is TGTGCCAGCAGCCAATGGTGGGGGGGCCAAAATGAGCAGTTCTTC. Encoded protein: CASSQWWGGQNEQFF.

V gene TRBV7-9 combines with J gene TRBJ1-1; D uncertain. The CDR3 runs to 14 residues. Trimming left V 2 bases short and J 4 bases short, with 11 bases between. CDR1 and CDR2 (germline): SEHNR, FQNEAQ (reference sequence). The CDR3 loop is CASSLFATGTEAFF. The CDR3 DNA follows: TGTGCCAGCAGCTTATTCGCGACGGGCACTGAAGCTTTCTTT. The entire variable domain, with the rest obtained from reference TRBV7-9 and TRBJ1-1, is as follows: DTGVSQNPRHKITKRGQNVTFRCDPISEHNRLYWYRQTLGQGPEFLTYFQNEAQLEKSRLLSDRFSAERPKGSFSTLEIQRTEQGDSAMYLCASSLFATGTEAFFGQGTRLTVV.

The V and J genes are TRBV3-1 (or the pseudogene TRBV3-2) and TRBJ2-4; D ambiguous. Trimming pared 4 bases from V and 8 bases from J, leaving 12 bases between. Germline CDR1 LGHDT, CDR2 YNNKEL (reference sequence). The CDR3 has 13 amino acids. CDR3: CASSLRSAYIQYF. Here the CDR3 DNA reads TGTGCCAGCAGCCTCCGGAGCGCCTACATTCAGTACTTC.

The chain uses TRBV5-1 and TRBJ2-2, with 8 bases identical to TRBD2. Looked up from germline, CDR1 is SGHRS and CDR2 is YFSETQ. The V gene end was trimmed by 4 bases and the J gene end by 0 bases; junction bases not matched to a gene: 2. The CDR3 spans 15 residues. In DNA, the CDR3 is TGCGCCAGCAGCGAACTAGCGGCGAACACCGGGGAGCTGTTTTTT. Translation gives CASSELAANTGELFF.

The genes are TRBV5-1 and TRBJ1-2; TRBD1 agrees at 7 bases. Losses at the gene ends were 4 bases for V and 6 bases for J; bases not matched to a gene: 9. Germline loops: CDR1 SGHRS, CDR2 YFSETQ. The CDR3 loop spans 14 amino acids. CDR3 region: CASSDGTAFDGYTF. As DNA, the CDR3 is TGCGCCAGCAGCGATGGGACAGCCTTTGATGGCTACACCTTC.

The chain joins TRBV11-2 to TRBJ2-7; 7 bases agree with TRBD2. Trimming at V came to 5 bases and at J to 3 bases, leaving 10 bases not matched to a gene. CDR3 length equals 15 residues. CDR1 is SGHAT, CDR2 FQNNGV, per germline. CDR3 nucleotides: TGTGCCAGCAGCAGCGGGGATAGCGGAATCTACGAGCAGTACTTC. Translation: CASSSGDSGIYEQYF.

This clone was recorded a few times. This chain uses TRBV15 with TRBJ1-5; unclear D gene. The V end lost 2 bases, the J end lost 5 bases, and 16 bases lay between the germline ends. The CDR3 is 16 residues long. Germline assignment: CDR1 LNHNV and CDR2 YYDKDF (reference sequence). CDR3 DNA sequence: TGTGCCACCAGCAGACCGGGGTCAGTTCTTTATCAGCCCCAGCATTTT. Translated, it gives CATSRPGSVLYQPQHF.

The CDR3, as DNA: TGTGCCACCCTGGGGGGGAGTGGCGGGATCAGCTCCTACGAGCAGTACTTC. Protein product: CATLGGSGGISSYEQYF. This chain links TRBV25-1 with TRBJ2-7, with 7 nucleotides matching TRBD2. This CDR3 spans 17 amino acids. Per germline, CDR1 MGHDK and CDR2 SYGVNS. The V segment lost 10 bases and the J segment 0 bases; nucleotides outside the gene matches: 18.

The chain has TRBV5-1 and TRBJ2-5; a weak D match, TRBD1 (6 bases). V gave up 2 bases and J gave up 3 bases, with 8 bases separating them. CDR3 length: 13 amino acids. Germline loops: CDR1 SGHRS, CDR2 YFSETQ. This CDR3 reads CASSLDRKETQYF. DNA of the CDR3: TGCGCCAGCAGCTTAGACAGGAAAGAGACCCAGTACTTC.

This chain links TRBV7-2 with TRBJ2-3; 8 bases line up with TRBD2. The CDR3 contains 17 residues. V lost 3 bases and J lost 4; bases outside the gene matches: 12. Germline lookup yields CDR1 SGHTA and CDR2 FQGNSA. The CDR3 here is CASSFLPAGGRSDTQYF. CDR3 in DNA: TGTGCCAGCAGCTTCCTCCCGGCGGGGGGTAGGTCAGATACGCAGTATTTT.

The chain recombines TRBV9 with TRBJ2-3, with 11 bases fitting TRBD2. This CDR3 has 15 amino acids. Germline-derived CDR1 and CDR2 are SGDLS and YYNGEE. The V and J ends lost 3 bases and 2 bases, in that order; junction bases with no gene match: 2. The CDR3 is CASSGLAGTTDTQYF. The CDR3, as DNA: TGTGCCAGCAGCGGACTAGCGGGAACCACAGATACGCAGTATTTT.

The chain carries TRBV27 and TRBJ2-1; TRBD2 is a possible D gene (7 bases). The V gene's germline CDR1 is MNHEY and CDR2 SMNVEV (reference sequence). V gave up 7 bases and J gave up 11 bases, with 24 bases separating them. The CDR3 covers 15 residues. The CDR3 nucleotides read TGTGCCAGCACCCCCCCGGGGGGCCCATTAGATCAGCAGTTCTTC. Its protein is CASTPPGGPLDQQFF.

This chain uses TRBV7-2 with TRBJ2-7, with 8 bases identical to TRBD1. The CDR3 is 17 amino acids. V shed 2 bases, J shed 6 bases, and the junction held 15 bases outside the gene matches. Germline V gene sequence: CDR1 SGHTA, CDR2 FQGNSA. CDR3 loop: CASSLYSSGTGSLEQYF. The CDR3 DNA follows: TGTGCCAGCAGCTTATATTCCTCGGGGACAGGCTCCCTCGAGCAGTACTTC.